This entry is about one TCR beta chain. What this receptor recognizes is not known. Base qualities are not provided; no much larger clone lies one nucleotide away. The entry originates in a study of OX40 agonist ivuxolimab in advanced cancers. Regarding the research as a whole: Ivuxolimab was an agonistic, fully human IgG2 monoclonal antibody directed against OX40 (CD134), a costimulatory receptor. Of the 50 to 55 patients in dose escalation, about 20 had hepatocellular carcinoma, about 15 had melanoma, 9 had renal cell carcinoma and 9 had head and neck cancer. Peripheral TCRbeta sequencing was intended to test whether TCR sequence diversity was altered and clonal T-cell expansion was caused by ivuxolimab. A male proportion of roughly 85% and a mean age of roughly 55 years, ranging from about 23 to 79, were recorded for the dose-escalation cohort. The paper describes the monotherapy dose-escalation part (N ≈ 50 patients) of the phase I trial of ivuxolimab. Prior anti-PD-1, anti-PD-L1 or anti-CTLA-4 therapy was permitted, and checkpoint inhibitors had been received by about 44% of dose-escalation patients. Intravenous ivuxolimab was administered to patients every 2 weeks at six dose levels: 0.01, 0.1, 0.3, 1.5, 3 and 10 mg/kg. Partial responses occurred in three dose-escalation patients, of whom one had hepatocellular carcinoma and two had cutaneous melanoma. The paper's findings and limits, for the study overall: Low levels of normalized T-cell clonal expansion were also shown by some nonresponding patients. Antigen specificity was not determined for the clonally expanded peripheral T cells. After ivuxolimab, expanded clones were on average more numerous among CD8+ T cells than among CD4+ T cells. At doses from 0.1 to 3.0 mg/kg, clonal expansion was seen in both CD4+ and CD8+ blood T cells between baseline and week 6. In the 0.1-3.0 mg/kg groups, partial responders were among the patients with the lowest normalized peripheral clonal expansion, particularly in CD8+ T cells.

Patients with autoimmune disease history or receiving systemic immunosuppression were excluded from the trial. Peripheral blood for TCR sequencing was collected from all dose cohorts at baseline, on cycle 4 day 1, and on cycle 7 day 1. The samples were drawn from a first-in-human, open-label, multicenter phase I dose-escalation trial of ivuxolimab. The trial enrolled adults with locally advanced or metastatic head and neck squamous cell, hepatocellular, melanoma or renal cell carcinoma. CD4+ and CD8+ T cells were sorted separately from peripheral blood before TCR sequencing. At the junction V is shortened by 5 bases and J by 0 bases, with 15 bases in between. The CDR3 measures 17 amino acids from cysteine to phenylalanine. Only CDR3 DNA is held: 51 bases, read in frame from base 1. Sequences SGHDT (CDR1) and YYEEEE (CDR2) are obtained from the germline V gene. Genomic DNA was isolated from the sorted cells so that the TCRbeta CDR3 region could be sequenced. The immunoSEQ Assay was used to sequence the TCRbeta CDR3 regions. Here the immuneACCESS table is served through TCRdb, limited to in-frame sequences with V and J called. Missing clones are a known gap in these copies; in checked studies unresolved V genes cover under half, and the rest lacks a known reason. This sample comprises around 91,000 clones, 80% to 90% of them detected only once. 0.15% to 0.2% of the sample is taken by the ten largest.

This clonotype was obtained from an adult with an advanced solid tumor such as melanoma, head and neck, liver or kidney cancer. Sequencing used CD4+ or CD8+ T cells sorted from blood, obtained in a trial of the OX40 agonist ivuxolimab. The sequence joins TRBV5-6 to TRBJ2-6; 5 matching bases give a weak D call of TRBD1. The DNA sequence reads TGTGCCAGCAGTCTGTGGGGCGAGCGCTCTGGGGCCAACGTCCTGACTTTC. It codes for CASSLWGERSGANVLTF.